Sequencing of this T cell receptor (beta chain) was carried out in a study of cytomegalovirus exposure and HLA in healthy donors. General study points: The study recorded over 150 TCR beta chains that were cytomegalovirus-associated. The classifier reportedly diagnosed cytomegalovirus status with high specificity and sensitivity. Rarity characterized most TCR sequences, yet some public TCRs appeared in many donors. A later analysis by the authors found several of the most significant clusters apparently linked to common viral pathogens.

Germline V CDR1 and CDR2: MNHNS, SASEGT. The CDR3 loop spans 18 amino acids. V shed 4 bases and J 0 bases; nucleotides not matched to a gene: 10. The PCR used 60 Vbeta and 13 Jbeta primers. Clones were sequenced by immunoSEQ multiplex PCR, and TCRdb holds only the in-frame ones, with some missing. The table includes about 190,000 clones, 75% to 80% detected once. Note on this clone: Its antigen is not identified.

Input material: PBMCs. The TCR comes from a young woman in good health and CMV-seropositive. V usage is TRBV6-1 and J usage is TRBJ1-1, with TRBD1 matching over 11 bases. CDR3 loop: CASSANRDRGSMNTEAFF. The CDR3 nucleotides read TGTGCCAGCAGTGCCAACCGGGACAGGGGGTCTATGAACACTGAAGCTTTCTTT.